The 30 T cell receptor beta chains given below trace back to one sample, sequenced in a study of post-analysis software for immune sequencing data (dated by TCRdb to about 2015). The library was produced with PCR. The instrument was an Illumina HiSeq 2500. To reduce PCR and sequencing biases, unique molecular identifiers were built into the TCR beta cDNA libraries. TCRdb reanalyzed the raw reads on its own, using fastp at Q25 for trimming and MiXCR for clone calling, and kept in-frame beta chains. Identical CDR3 protein sequences are pooled into one entry, listed with their most common genes and DNA. The sample table holds hundreds of thousands of distinct CDR3 sequences, of which roughly 30% were seen once. Clones ranked in the top ten supply 0.5% to 0.6% of the sample. Their antigen targets remain unknown. Points the paper makes about the study in general: Significantly higher frequencies in patients than in controls were found for five or six TRBV segments, including TRBV5-6, TRBV5-1 and TRBV20-1.

Sequenced material: blood. Every receptor here comes from a girl between 10 and 17 years old with multiple sclerosis.

V gene TRBV12-3 or TRBV12-4 combines with J gene TRBJ2-3; 9 positions agree with TRBD1. The CDR3 sequence is 17 residues long. The V gene end was trimmed by 5 bases and the J gene end by 4 bases; junction bases not matched to a gene: 13. CDR3: CASSPGDRAVGADTQYF. The CDR3 DNA reads TGTGCCAGCAGTCCAGGGGACAGGGCGGTGGGGGCAGATACGCAGTATTTT.

Only one count was recorded for this clonotype. This chain links TRBV10-3 with TRBJ1-5; TRBD1 is a possible D gene (5 bases). The CDR3 spans 16 residues. Germline V CDR1 and CDR2: ENHRY, SYGVKD. V dropped 10 bases and J dropped 0 bases, with 19 bases sitting between them. The CDR3 spells CATHQGLQDSNQPQHF. The CDR3 DNA sequence: TGTGCCACCCATCAAGGGCTACAGGATAGCAATCAGCCCCAGCATTTT.

The sample holds a few counts of this clonotype. The rearrangement uses TRBV3-1 and TRBJ2-7; TRBD2 aligns across 14 bases. This CDR3 spans 17 amino acids. Germline V gene data show CDR1 as LGHDT and CDR2 as YNNKEL (reference sequence). V was pared by 4 bases and J by 9 bases, with 14 bases of the junction left unmatched. CDR3 sequence reads: CASSPRQGSGLAGVQYF. The CDR3 bases are TGTGCCAGCAGCCCACGACAGGGGTCGGGACTAGCGGGAGTGCAGTACTTC.

The chain couples TRBV5-6 to TRBJ2-5; 8 bases map to TRBD1. This CDR3 has 15 amino acids. Trimming removed 0 bases from V and 4 bases from J; junction bases left unmatched: 5. Germline CDR1 reads SGHDT; CDR2 reads YYEEEE. The CDR3 DNA is TGTGCCAGCAGCTTGGCCGGGACAGGAGCAGAGACCCAGTACTTC. It encodes CASSLAGTGAETQYF.

The gene calls are TRBV7-2 and TRBJ1-5; D is uncertain. The length of the CDR3 is 15 residues. CDR1 and CDR2 from the germline V gene are SGHTA and FQGNSA. Trimming cost V 5 bases and J 4 bases, with 15 bases left between them. The DNA of the CDR3 is TGTGCCAGCAGCCCGGAGGTTTTCAGAAATCAGCCCCAGCATTTT. Translated: CASSPEVFRNQPQHF. The full variable domain, its missing parts supplied by reference TRBV7-2 and TRBJ1-5, is GAGVSQSPSNKVTEKGKDVELRCDPISGHTALYWYRQSLGQGLEFLIYFQGNSAPDKSGLPSDRFSAERTGGSVSTLTIQRTQQEDSAVYLCASSPEVFRNQPQHFGDGTRLSIL.

The V call is TRBV3-1, the J call TRBJ2-1; D is possibly TRBD1 (5 bases). Trimming pared 3 bases from V and 4 bases from J, leaving 19 bases between. Germline V gene data show CDR1 as LGHDT and CDR2 as YNNKEL (reference sequence). CDR3 length equals 17 residues. This CDR3 reads CASSQGPSTVGYNEQFF. The CDR3 DNA is TGTGCCAGCAGCCAGGGGCCATCAACGGTTGGGTACAATGAGCAGTTCTTC.

Turning to this clonotype: A single base separates this from a much larger clone, so it may be a read error. The chain couples TRBV7-2 to TRBJ2-3; D is unclear. Trimming shortened V by 8 bases and J by 10 bases, and 19 bases separated the two germline ends. The germline V gene has CDR1 SGHTA and CDR2 FQGNSA. The CDR3 contains 13 residues. This CDR3 is CASRPGWPLAQYF. DNA for the CDR3: TGTGCCAGCCGCCCAGGTTGGCCCCTTGCGCAGTATTTT.

The sample holds a few counts of this clonotype. The chain uses TRBV12-3 or TRBV12-4 and TRBJ1-4; D uncertain. The CDR3 is made up of 13 amino acids. Trimming pared 3 bases from V and 4 bases from J, leaving 6 bases between. CDR3 sequence reads: CASSLFGNEKLFF. The CDR3 DNA is TGTGCCAGCAGTTTGTTCGGTAATGAAAAACTGTTTTTT.

This clonotype was seen only a few times. CDR3 residues: CASRAPYEQYF. CDR3 sequence (DNA): TGCGCCAGCAGGGCCCCATACGAGCAGTACTTC. The J gene is TRBJ2-7, the V gene TRBV4-3, with D unclear. V lost 6 bases and J 4 bases, leaving 7 bases between the germline ends. This CDR3 has 11 amino acids. Germline V gene lookup returns CDR1 LGHNA and CDR2 YSLEER.

The chain couples TRBV12-3 or TRBV12-4 to TRBJ2-7, with 7 bases identical to TRBD2. The CDR3 has 14 residues. V gave up 3 bases and J gave up 6 bases; unmatched junction bases: 8. The CDR3 DNA sequence: TGTGCCAGCAGTTTGGGGGGAGGGCCACTCGAGCAGTACTTC. Its protein is CASSLGGGPLEQYF.

The genes are TRBV28 and TRBJ2-7, with unresolved D. V was cut by 4 bases and J by 8 bases, with 18 bases left in between. Germline V lookup: CDR1 MDHEN, CDR2 SYDVKM. This CDR3 is 14 amino acids long. This CDR3 is CASSSRTQSEQQYF. CDR3 DNA sequence: TGTGCCAGCAGTTCTAGAACCCAGAGTGAACAGCAGTACTTC. Variable domain in full (rest from reference TRBV28 and TRBJ2-7): DVKVTQSSRYLVKRTGEKVFLECVQDMDHENMFWYRQDPGLGLRLIYFSYDVKMKEKGDIPEGYSVSREKKERFSLILESASTNQTSMYLCASSSRTQSEQQYFGPGTRLTVT.

V usage is TRBV7-8 and J usage is TRBJ2-5; TRBD2 matches at 12 bases. The trim removed 4 bases at V and 2 bases at J, leaving 14 bases unmatched. The germline V gene has CDR1 SGHVS and CDR2 FQNEAQ. There are 19 residues in the CDR3. Here the CDR3 reads CASSSPPASGGGSQETQYF. CDR3 DNA sequence: TGTGCCAGCAGCTCCCCGCCGGCTAGCGGGGGGGGGAGTCAAGAGACCCAGTACTTC. Variable domain in full (rest from reference TRBV7-8 and TRBJ2-5): GAGVSQSPRYKVAKRGQDVALRCDPISGHVSLFWYQQALGQGPEFLTYFQNEAQLDKSGLPSDRFFAERPEGSVSTLKIQRTQQEDSAVYLCASSSPPASGGGSQETQYFGPGTRLLVL.

A few counts support this clonotype. The CDR3 reads CASSQSRGDANSPLHF. As DNA, the CDR3 is TGCGCCAGCAGCCAATCGAGGGGGGACGCGAATTCACCCCTCCACTTT. This sequence joins TRBV4-1 and TRBJ1-6, with D perhaps matching TRBD1 (6 bases). Germline values: CDR1 MGHRA, CDR2 YSYEKL. The CDR3 has 16 residues. The V end lost 2 bases, the J end lost 7 bases, and 15 bases lay between the germline ends.

This clonotype has a handful of counts. The J gene is TRBJ2-4, the V gene TRBV12-3 or TRBV12-4; D not certain. Trimming stripped 6 bases from V and 1 base from J, with 7 bases between. The CDR3 is 13 residues long. CDR3 DNA: TGTGCCAGCAGGGATACGGCCAAAAACATTCAGTACTTC. Protein sequence: CASRDTAKNIQYF.

This chain uses TRBV15 with TRBJ1-1; D ambiguous. The CDR3 extends over 15 amino acids. Looked up from germline, CDR1 is LNHNV and CDR2 is YYDKDF (reference sequence). Trimming shortened V by 0 bases and J by 6 bases, and 14 bases separated the two germline ends. The CDR3 coding sequence is TGTGCCACCAGCAGAGATCCTCCAGAAAACCCTGAAGCTTTCTTT. Translating gives CATSRDPPENPEAFF.

This clonotype was found a few times. The chain carries TRBV12-3 or TRBV12-4 and TRBJ1-2; the D gene is possibly TRBD1 (5 bases). CDR3 length: 14 amino acids. Deletions cut 2 bases from V and 8 bases from J, with 15 bases between. The CDR3 loop is CASSLPGTQGGYTF. CDR3 nucleotides: TGTGCCAGCAGTTTACCCGGGACCCAAGGGGGCTACACCTTC.

This clonotype was found a few times. CDR3 sequence: CASGPRAGYGYTF. As DNA, the CDR3 is TGTGCCAGCGGACCCCGGGCCGGCTATGGCTACACCTTC. This chain joins TRBV7-2 and TRBJ1-2; unclear D gene. Trimming left V 8 bases short and J 4 bases short, with 14 bases between. The CDR3 totals 13 residues. Germline V lookup: CDR1 SGHTA, CDR2 FQGNSA.

This clonotype occurred a few times. This chain's CDR3 is CASSQTGTGWEGLFF. The DNA of the CDR3 is TGTGCCAGCAGCCAAACCGGGACAGGGTGGGAGGGGCTGTTTTTT. V is TRBV12-3 or TRBV12-4 and J is TRBJ1-4, with 9 bases fitting TRBD1. Unmatched junction bases numbered 16, after V lost 6 bases and J lost 14 bases. The CDR3 runs 15 residues.

This clonotype has at least ten counts. V gene TRBV4-3 combines with J gene TRBJ2-1, with 8 nucleotides matching TRBD2. Germline CDR1 is LGHNA and CDR2 is YSLEER. The junction had 6 bases not matched to a gene; V was cut back by 4 bases and J by 7 bases. The CDR3 sequence is 14 residues long. The CDR3 sequence: CASSPGLVGNEQFF. CDR3 in DNA: TGCGCCAGCAGCCCGGGACTAGTAGGGAATGAGCAGTTCTTC.

The chain carries TRBV5-1 and TRBJ2-1, with TRBD2 matching over 8 bases. J was trimmed by 7 bases and V by 0 bases; bases with no gene match: 3. The CDR3 contains 14 residues. The germline V gene encodes CDR1 SGHRS and CDR2 YFSETQ. Written as DNA, the CDR3 is TGCGCCAGCAGCTTGGAGCGCGGGGGGAATGAGCAGTTCTTC. It translates to CASSLERGGNEQFF. Variable domain in full (rest from reference TRBV5-1 and TRBJ2-1): KAGVTQTPRYLIKTRGQQVTLSCSPISGHRSVSWYQQTPGQGLQFLFEYFSETQRNKGNFPGRFSGRQFSNSRSEMNVSTLELGDSALYLCASSLERGGNEQFFGPGTRLTVL.

V gene TRBV12-3 or TRBV12-4 combines with J gene TRBJ2-6, with TRBD1 matching over 9 bases. V lost 6 bases, J lost 4 bases, and 7 bases stayed unmatched. The length of the CDR3 is 16 residues. The CDR3: CASSWGTGSGANVLTF. In nucleotides, the CDR3 is TGTGCCAGCAGCTGGGGGACAGGGTCAGGGGCCAACGTCCTGACTTTC.

This clonotype was recorded many times. This sequence joins TRBV7-2 and TRBJ2-5, with 13 nucleotides matching TRBD2. V lost 4 bases, J lost 5 bases, and 1 base stayed unmatched. The length of the CDR3 is 14 residues. Germline V gene data show CDR1 as SGHTA and CDR2 as FQGNSA. The CDR3 DNA follows: TGTGCCAGCAGCTGGGGACTAGCGGGGGAGACCCAGTACTTC. The encoded protein is CASSWGLAGETQYF.

This clonotype showed up just a few times. This chain uses TRBV11-2 with TRBJ2-3; D is unclear. Trimming took 1 base from V and 7 from J, leaving 12 bases between them. Germline CDR1 is SGHAT and CDR2 is FQNNGV. There are 14 residues in the CDR3. The CDR3 DNA is TGTGCCAGCAGCTTAGGTCTGCAGCATTATACGCAGTATTTT. This codes for CASSLGLQHYTQYF.

This chain joins TRBV5-1 and TRBJ1-6, with TRBD1 identical over 7 bases. The CDR3 contains 17 residues. CDR1 is SGHRS, CDR2 YFSETQ, per germline. V was clipped by 0 bases and J by 4 bases; unmatched bases: 7. This chain's CDR3 is CASSLASQGGYNSPLHF. In DNA form, the CDR3 reads TGCGCCAGCAGCTTGGCATCCCAGGGGGGATATAATTCACCCCTCCACTTT.

V is TRBV5-5 and J is TRBJ2-1; D is ambiguous. Between the trimmed V and J ends, which lost 0 bases and 1 base, there was a span of 8 bases. The CDR3 has 15 residues. Germline V CDR1 and CDR2: SGHKS, YYEKEE (reference sequence). The CDR3 nucleotides are TGTGCCAGCAGCTTGGAAGTTATATCCTACAATGAGCAGTTCTTC. Amino acids: CASSLEVISYNEQFF.

Regarding this clonotype: The junction and the germline gene differ at one end; a read error may be behind it. This sequence joins TRBV20-1 and TRBJ2-5; D ambiguous. CDR1 and CDR2 (germline): DFQATT, SNEGSKA (reference sequence). The CDR3 contains 12 residues. The CDR3, as DNA: TGCAGTGCTGGAGAGATGGGAGAGACCCAGTACTTC. This codes for CSAGEMGETQYF.

This clonotype was seen a handful of times. The chain joins TRBV6-2 or TRBV6-3 to TRBJ2-1; 13 bases match TRBD2. This CDR3 has 19 residues. In germline, CDR1 is MNHEY, CDR2 SVGEGT. Losses at the gene ends were 4 bases for V and 4 bases for J; bases not matched to a gene: 13. The CDR3 reads CASSFPTGLAGEPYNEQFF. CDR3 coding DNA: TGTGCCAGCAGTTTCCCGACAGGACTAGCGGGAGAGCCTTACAATGAGCAGTTCTTC.

V is TRBV9 and J is TRBJ2-5, with 9 bases fitting TRBD1. V lost 3 bases and J lost 1; bases outside the gene matches: 10. The CDR3 runs to 17 residues. In germline, CDR1 is SGDLS, CDR2 YYNGEE. As DNA, the CDR3 is TGTGCCAGCAGCGAGGGAACCGGGACAGGGATCCAAGAGACCCAGTACTTC. This translates into CASSEGTGTGIQETQYF.

This clonotype appeared a few times. The chain links TRBV5-1 to TRBJ1-2, with 8 bases matching TRBD1. Trimming cost V 4 bases and J 6 bases; bases outside gene matches: 8. The germline gives CDR1 SGHRS, CDR2 YFSETQ. This CDR3 spans 14 amino acids. The CDR3 coding sequence is TGCGCCAGCAGCCCCTACAGGGGGGAGGATGGCTACACCTTC. This translates into CASSPYRGEDGYTF.

This clonotype was recorded a few times. The chain is built from TRBV6-2 or TRBV6-3 and TRBJ1-2; 7 bases map to TRBD1. The CDR3 covers 15 residues. Germline CDR1 reads MNHEY; CDR2 reads SVGEGT. Trimming removed 2 bases from V and 2 bases from J; junction bases left unmatched: 5. CDR3 loop: CASSYPRDSNYGYTF. The CDR3, as DNA: TGTGCCAGCAGTTACCCACGGGACAGCAACTATGGCTACACCTTC.